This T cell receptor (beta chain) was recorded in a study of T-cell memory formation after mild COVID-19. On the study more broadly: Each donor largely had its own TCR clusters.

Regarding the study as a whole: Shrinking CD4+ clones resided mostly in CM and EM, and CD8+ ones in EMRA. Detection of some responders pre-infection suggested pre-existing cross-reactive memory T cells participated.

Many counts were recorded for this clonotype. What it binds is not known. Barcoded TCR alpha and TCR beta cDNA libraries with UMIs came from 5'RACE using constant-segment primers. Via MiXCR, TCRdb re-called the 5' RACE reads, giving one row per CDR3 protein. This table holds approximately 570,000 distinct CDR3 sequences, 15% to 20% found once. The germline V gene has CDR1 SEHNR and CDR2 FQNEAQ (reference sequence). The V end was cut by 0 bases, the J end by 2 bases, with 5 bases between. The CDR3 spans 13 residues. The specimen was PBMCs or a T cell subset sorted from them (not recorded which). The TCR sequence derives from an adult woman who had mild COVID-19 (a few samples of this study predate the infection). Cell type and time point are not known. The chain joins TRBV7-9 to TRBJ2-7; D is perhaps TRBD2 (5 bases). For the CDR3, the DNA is TGTGCCAGCAGCTTAGCGGGAGCCTACGAGCAGTACTTC. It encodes CASSLAGAYEQYF.